Listed below are T cell receptor beta chains from one sample, sequenced in a study of OX40 agonist ivuxolimab in advanced cancers. Generated by immunoSEQ multiplex PCR, the TCRdb table keeps only in-frame clones and is missing some. The sample has tens of thousands of clones; over 75% are singletons. The starting material was CD4+ or CD8+ T cells sorted from blood, obtained in a trial of the OX40 agonist ivuxolimab. Receptors were obtained from an adult with an advanced solid tumor such as melanoma, head and neck, liver or kidney cancer. Both conserved end residues are part of each CDR3. The D gene is left open where the match is weak. Clone size is stated in some rows and not others, as once, few, many or a class when expanded.

CDR3 DNA,CDR3 protein,D gene,V gene,clone size,J gene
TGTGCCAGCAGTCCCCTCGAGACAGGGTATGGCTACACCTTC,CASSPLETGYGYTF,TRBD1,TRBV6-6,-,TRBJ1-2
TGTGCCAGCAGCCTCGGGTCTGGGGCCAACGTCCTGACTTTC,CASSLGSGANVLTF,-,TRBV13,-,TRBJ2-6
TGTGCCAGCAGTGAATTAGGGGACAGTGAGCAGTTCTTC,CASSELGDSEQFF,TRBD1,TRBV6-1,-,TRBJ2-1
TGTGCCAGCAGCCAGGAGTGGGACAGAGTCTCTGGAAACACCATATATTTT,CASSQEWDRVSGNTIYF,TRBD1,TRBV9,-,TRBJ1-3
TGTGCCAGCAGCTCAACATCAGGGCAGGGTAAGACCCAGTACTTC,CASSSTSGQGKTQYF,-,TRBV5-4,once,TRBJ2-5
TGTGCCAGCGCATCAGTGCGGGGGGTCCAAGAGACCCAGTACTTC,CASASVRGVQETQYF,TRBD2,TRBV28,-,TRBJ2-5
TGTGCCAGCAGCAAAGTGGTGTTAGGAGCGGCTAATGAAAAACTGTTTTTT,CASSKVVLGAANEKLFF,-,TRBV21-1,once,TRBJ1-4
TGTGCCAGCAGGACCACGGAAGGGGCCAACGTCCTGACTTTC,CASRTTEGANVLTF,-,TRBV6-5,once,TRBJ2-6
TGTGCCAGCAGTGAACGGGAGAGCTCCTATAATTCACCCCTCCACTTT,CASSERESSYNSPLHF,-,TRBV2,-,TRBJ1-6
TGTGCCAGCAGTGACTTCTTTGGGCAAAGCTCCTACAATGAGCAGTTCTTC,CASSDFFGQSSYNEQFF,-,TRBV2,-,TRBJ2-1
TGTGCCAGCAGTCCACTCGCCCAGGGTCGGAGGGGTGGCTACACCTTC,CASSPLAQGRRGGYTF,-,TRBV27,-,TRBJ1-2
TGTGCCAGCAGCGAGGACGGGTTTAACTATGGCTACACCTTC,CASSEDGFNYGYTF,-,TRBV11-2,-,TRBJ1-2
TGTGCCAGCAGCCGCTTTGAACAGGCAACCTACGAGCAGTACTTC,CASSRFEQATYEQYF,-,TRBV14,-,TRBJ2-7
TGTGCCAGCAGTAAACAGGGGGTCGTCAACGAGCAGTACTTC,CASSKQGVVNEQYF,TRBD1,TRBV7-6,-,TRBJ2-7
TGCGCCAGCAGCTTGGTCAGCGTCCAAGAGACCCAGTACTTC,CASSLVSVQETQYF,-,TRBV5-1,-,TRBJ2-5
TGTGCCAGTAGTATCGGACAGGCAAGCTCCAATGAGCAGTTCTTC,CASSIGQASSNEQFF,TRBD1,TRBV19,-,TRBJ2-1
TGTGCCAGCAGTTGGGACAGCCGGAGTGAAGCTTTCTTT,CASSWDSRSEAFF,TRBD1,TRBV28,-,TRBJ1-1
TGTGCCAGCAAACCGGGACCGAACACCGGGGAGCTGTTTTTT,CASKPGPNTGELFF,-,TRBV6-1,-,TRBJ2-2
TGTGCCAGCAGCGGTATGCAACAGCCGCTCCAAGATACGCAGTATTTT,CASSGMQQPLQDTQYF,-,TRBV28,-,TRBJ2-3
TGTGCCAGCAGTGGTTCAGAAAAACTGTTTTTT,CASSGSEKLFF,-,TRBV2,-,TRBJ1-4
TGCGCCAGCATCCAAGACAGGGGAGCCAACTATGGCTACACCTTC,CASIQDRGANYGYTF,TRBD1,TRBV10-2,-,TRBJ1-2
TGTGCCTGGAGCGCCGGGATCTCCTACGAGCAGTACTTC,CAWSAGISYEQYF,-,TRBV30,-,TRBJ2-7
TGTGCCAGCAGCCGGGACAGCTCCTACGAGCAGTACTTC,CASSRDSSYEQYF,TRBD1,TRBV27,-,TRBJ2-7
TGTGCCAGCAGTCTGACAGGGGTCCACGAGCAGTACTTC,CASSLTGVHEQYF,TRBD1,TRBV7-9,-,TRBJ2-7
TGCGCCAGCAGCCGGGACAACACAGATACGCAGTATTTT,CASSRDNTDTQYF,-,TRBV10-1,-,TRBJ2-3
TGTGCCAGCAGTTTTTCTAGCGGGAGGAAATACAATGAGCAGTTCTTC,CASSFSSGRKYNEQFF,TRBD2,TRBV28,-,TRBJ2-1
TGCGCCAGCAGCCAAGGGGGGGTAGGCACAGATACGCAGTATTTT,CASSQGGVGTDTQYF,-,TRBV4-1,-,TRBJ2-3
TGTGCCAGCAGCGGCACCTGGGATCTGGCCTACAATGAGCAGTTCTTC,CASSGTWDLAYNEQFF,-,TRBV11-2,-,TRBJ2-1
TGTGCCAGCAACCCTAGCGGTTCAGATACGCAGTATTTT,CASNPSGSDTQYF,TRBD2,TRBV27,-,TRBJ2-3
TGTGCCAGCAGCGTAGATGGCAGCAATCAGCCCCAGCATTTT,CASSVDGSNQPQHF,-,TRBV9,-,TRBJ1-5
TGTGCCAGCTCACCACCGGGCGGGGTCATTAGCACAGATACGCAGTATTTT,CASSPPGGVISTDTQYF,-,TRBV18,-,TRBJ2-3
TGCGCCAGCAGCTTGGTGCCTAGCGGGAGTCGGTCCTACGAGCAGTACTTC,CASSLVPSGSRSYEQYF,TRBD2,TRBV5-1,-,TRBJ2-7
TGTGCCAGCAGTGAAAAAGGGACAGGCTATGAAAAACTGTTTTTT,CASSEKGTGYEKLFF,TRBD1,TRBV6-1,-,TRBJ1-4
TGTGCCAGCAGCTCCCGGACTAGCGGGAGGGATGAGCAGTTCTTC,CASSSRTSGRDEQFF,TRBD2,TRBV13,-,TRBJ2-1
TGTGCCAGCCTTAATATCCCGGGAGGGCCTGCGGAGGAGCAGTACTTC,CASLNIPGGPAEEQYF,TRBD2,TRBV28,-,TRBJ2-7
TGTGCCAGCAGTGACAAAGTCGGGGGCACTGAAGCTTTCTTT,CASSDKVGGTEAFF,-,TRBV6-4,-,TRBJ1-1
TGTGCCAGTAGCACAGGGGCTCAGCCCCAGCATTTT,CASSTGAQPQHF,TRBD1,TRBV19,-,TRBJ1-5